Listed below are T cell receptor beta chains from one sample, sequenced in a study of T cells in Graves' hyperthyroidism and ophthalmopathy. MiXCR, applied by TCRdb to the multiplex PCR reads, yields one record per CDR3 protein. Of around 760,000 distinct CDR3 sequences in the sample, 30% to 40% were seen once. The material sequenced was blood. All receptors come from a woman between 35 and 50 years old with Graves' hyperthyroidism. Both conserved end residues are part of each CDR3. The D gene is left open where the match is weak. The size entry is marked missing in some rows and otherwise reads once, few, many or a size class.

J gene: TRBJ2-7
V gene: TRBV7-2
clone size: few
D gene: -
CDR3 DNA: TGTGCCAGCAGCTTAAGGGACCTAGCCTACGAGCAGTACTTC
CDR3 protein: CASSLRDLAYEQYF

J gene: TRBJ1-1
V gene: TRBV19
clone size: many
D gene: -
CDR3 DNA: TGTGCCAGCAGTGGGGGGGGCACTGAAGCTTTCTTT
CDR3 protein: CASSGGGTEAFF

J gene: TRBJ1-5
V gene: TRBV6-1
clone size: -
D gene: TRBD1
CDR3 DNA: TGTGCCAGCAGCCGGGACAGGGGTACGACTCAGCCCCAGCATTTT
CDR3 protein: CASSRDRGTTQPQHF

J gene: TRBJ1-1
V gene: TRBV10-3
clone size: many
D gene: TRBD1
CDR3 DNA: TGTGCCATCAGGACTCCGGGACAGTCGCAAACTGAAGCTTTCTTT
CDR3 protein: CAIRTPGQSQTEAFF

J gene: TRBJ1-2
V gene: TRBV10-3
clone size: -
D gene: TRBD1
CDR3 DNA: TGTGCCAGCAGTGTCCTCGGGACAGACCGGGAGGGCTACACCTTC
CDR3 protein: CASSVLGTDREGYTF

J gene: TRBJ2-2
V gene: TRBV7-7
clone size: -
D gene: -
CDR3 DNA: TGTGCTAGCAGCCCGACTAGTACCGGGGAGCTGTTTTTT
CDR3 protein: CASSPTSTGELFF

J gene: TRBJ2-5
V gene: TRBV7-8
clone size: many
D gene: TRBD2
CDR3 DNA: TGTGCCAGCAGCCGGAGACATAGCGGGCCCCAAGAGACCCAGTACTTC
CDR3 protein: CASSRRHSGPQETQYF

J gene: TRBJ1-1
V gene: TRBV7-9
clone size: many
D gene: -
CDR3 DNA: TGTGCCAGCAGCTCCATGGGGGAGGGCACTGAAGCTTTCTTT
CDR3 protein: CASSSMGEGTEAFF

J gene: TRBJ2-2
V gene: TRBV10-3
clone size: -
D gene: -
CDR3 DNA: TGTGCCATCAAGGCAGGGCAAGGGGAGCTGTTTTTT
CDR3 protein: CAIKAGQGELFF

J gene: TRBJ1-2
V gene: TRBV25-1
clone size: few
D gene: TRBD1
CDR3 DNA: TGTGCCAGCAGTGGGTCAGGGACAGGGAAAGGCTACACCTTC
CDR3 protein: CASSGSGTGKGYTF

J gene: TRBJ1-1
V gene: TRBV4-2
clone size: -
D gene: TRBD1
CDR3 DNA: TGTGCCAGCAGCCACCTCACAGGGGATGGCTTCACTGAAGCTTTCTTT
CDR3 protein: CASSHLTGDGFTEAFF

J gene: TRBJ1-1
V gene: TRBV12-5
clone size: few
D gene: -
CDR3 DNA: TGTGCTAGTGGTTTGGCTGACGATTACACTGAAGCTTTCTTT
CDR3 protein: CASGLADDYTEAFF

J gene: TRBJ1-1
V gene: TRBV5-5
clone size: few
D gene: -
CDR3 DNA: TGTGCCAGCAGCTTGGGCTCCGGGGGTAGATGGGTGGACACTGAAGCTTTCTTT
CDR3 protein: CASSLGSGGRWVDTEAFF

J gene: TRBJ2-5
V gene: TRBV7-8
clone size: many
D gene: TRBD1
CDR3 DNA: TGTGCCAGCAGCTTCGCCCCGGACAGGGGAGAAGAGACCCAGTACTTC
CDR3 protein: CASSFAPDRGEETQYF

J gene: TRBJ1-3
V gene: TRBV19
clone size: many
D gene: -
CDR3 DNA: TGTGCCAGTAGTAATCGGGCGCGAGACACCATATATTTT
CDR3 protein: CASSNRARDTIYF

J gene: TRBJ2-1
V gene: TRBV9
clone size: few
D gene: -
CDR3 DNA: TGTGCCAGCAGCATCTATGAACCCGGCAATGAGCAGTTCTTC
CDR3 protein: CASSIYEPGNEQFF

J gene: TRBJ1-5
V gene: TRBV2
clone size: few
D gene: -
CDR3 DNA: TGTGCCAGCAGCTTGCAGGGAGGTGGCAATCAGCCCCAGCATTTT
CDR3 protein: CASSLQGGGNQPQHF

J gene: TRBJ1-6
V gene: TRBV6-4
clone size: many
D gene: -
CDR3 DNA: TGTGCCAGCAGTGAATGGGAGGGTTCACCCCTCCACTTT
CDR3 protein: CASSEWEGSPLHF

J gene: TRBJ2-7
V gene: TRBV20-1
clone size: -
D gene: -
CDR3 DNA: TGCAGTGCTAGTCTGAGGGAGCAGTACTTC
CDR3 protein: CSASLREQYF

J gene: TRBJ1-1
V gene: TRBV14
clone size: -
D gene: -
CDR3 DNA: TGTGCCAGCAGCCCGGAAGGCCGGGGCGCTGAAGCTTTCTTT
CDR3 protein: CASSPEGRGAEAFF

J gene: TRBJ1-5
V gene: TRBV7-2
clone size: -
D gene: -
CDR3 DNA: TGTGCCAGCAGCCGGGGGGGTGGGGGATACAATCAGCCCCAGCATTTT
CDR3 protein: CASSRGGGGYNQPQHF

J gene: TRBJ1-4
V gene: TRBV12-3/TRBV12-4
clone size: many
D gene: TRBD1
CDR3 DNA: TGTGCCAGCAGCCGGGACAGGGGTGGTGAAAAACTGTTTTTT
CDR3 protein: CASSRDRGGEKLFF

J gene: TRBJ2-2
V gene: TRBV7-2
clone size: many
D gene: -
CDR3 DNA: TGTGCCAGCAGCTTTTCGAACACCGGGGAGCTGTTTTTT
CDR3 protein: CASSFSNTGELFF

J gene: TRBJ2-5
V gene: TRBV10-3
clone size: -
D gene: -
CDR3 DNA: TGTGCCATCAGTGATTTGCAGGGGGGTTCGGTGGAGACCCAGTACTTC
CDR3 protein: CAISDLQGGSVETQYF

J gene: TRBJ1-2
V gene: TRBV19
clone size: -
D gene: TRBD1
CDR3 DNA: TGTGCCAGTAGTATGAGGGACAGGAACTATGGCTACACCTTC
CDR3 protein: CASSMRDRNYGYTF

J gene: TRBJ1-5
V gene: TRBV6-5
clone size: -
D gene: -
CDR3 DNA: TGTGCCAGCAGTTACTCCGGGGGGCTGGGACAGCCCCAGCATTTT
CDR3 protein: CASSYSGGLGQPQHF

J gene: TRBJ1-4
V gene: TRBV29-1
clone size: many
D gene: -
CDR3 DNA: TGCAGCGCTGGGGAGGGCGTGAGCGAAAAACTGTTTTTT
CDR3 protein: CSAGEGVSEKLFF

J gene: TRBJ2-2
V gene: TRBV11-1
clone size: -
D gene: -
CDR3 DNA: TGTGCCAGCAGTTACCGGTCAGGCTGGGCGGGGGCTAACACCGGGGAGCTGTTTTTT
CDR3 protein: CASSYRSGWAGANTGELFF

J gene: TRBJ1-1
V gene: TRBV12-3/TRBV12-4
clone size: -
D gene: TRBD1
CDR3 DNA: TGTGCCAGCAGTTTAAGGGGGCCGATCACTGAAGCTTTCTTT
CDR3 protein: CASSLRGPITEAFF

J gene: TRBJ2-7
V gene: TRBV6-5
clone size: few
D gene: TRBD2
CDR3 DNA: TGTGCCAGCAGTTCCCCAGCGGGAGCTGAGTACTTC
CDR3 protein: CASSSPAGAEYF

J gene: TRBJ2-5
V gene: TRBV7-2
clone size: -
D gene: -
CDR3 DNA: TGTGCCAGCACCTTGCCTGGGGGAGAGACCCAGTACTTC
CDR3 protein: CASTLPGGETQYF

J gene: TRBJ2-3
V gene: TRBV29-1
clone size: few
D gene: -
CDR3 DNA: TGCAGCGTTGAAGGGGCAGCAGATACGCAGTATTTT
CDR3 protein: CSVEGAADTQYF

J gene: TRBJ2-7
V gene: TRBV6-5
clone size: -
D gene: TRBD2
CDR3 DNA: TGTGCCAGCAGTTTAAAAAGCGGGAGTGGATACGAGCAGTACTTC
CDR3 protein: CASSLKSGSGYEQYF

J gene: TRBJ2-7
V gene: TRBV5-1
clone size: few
D gene: -
CDR3 DNA: TGCGCCAGCAGCTTGTTCTCGGGGGAGCAGTACTTC
CDR3 protein: CASSLFSGEQYF

J gene: TRBJ2-7
V gene: TRBV3-1
clone size: many
D gene: -
CDR3 DNA: TGTGCCAGCAGCTCGTCCGGCGCATACGAGCAGTACTTC
CDR3 protein: CASSSSGAYEQYF

J gene: TRBJ1-2
V gene: TRBV6-6
clone size: -
D gene: -
CDR3 DNA: TGTGCCAGCTCGGCTACCGGGACGTCCATCTATGGCTACACCTTC
CDR3 protein: CASSATGTSIYGYTF

J gene: TRBJ2-7
V gene: TRBV29-1
clone size: many
D gene: -
CDR3 DNA: TGCAGCGTTGAGGGGGGTGACACCTACGAGCAGTACTTC
CDR3 protein: CSVEGGDTYEQYF

J gene: TRBJ1-2
V gene: TRBV6-5
clone size: -
D gene: TRBD1
CDR3 DNA: TGTGCCAGCAGTGACCGGGACAGAGCCGGCTACACCTTC
CDR3 protein: CASSDRDRAGYTF

J gene: TRBJ1-4
V gene: TRBV10-3
clone size: few
D gene: TRBD1
CDR3 DNA: TGTGCCATCAGTGGGACAGGGGGCGCTTTTACCGAAAAACTGTTTTTT
CDR3 protein: CAISGTGGAFTEKLFF

J gene: TRBJ1-4
V gene: TRBV7-2
clone size: many
D gene: -
CDR3 DNA: TGTGCCAGCAGCTCCTTCAGAGGGATGGGCGAAAAACTGTTTTTT
CDR3 protein: CASSSFRGMGEKLFF

J gene: TRBJ2-7
V gene: TRBV20-1
clone size: many
D gene: -
CDR3 DNA: TGCAGTGCTGGGGAGCCCAGCTACGAGCAGTACTTC
CDR3 protein: CSAGEPSYEQYF

J gene: TRBJ1-6
V gene: TRBV9
clone size: -
D gene: TRBD1
CDR3 DNA: TGTGCCAGCAGCCGTGGACAGGGGGCTGGTTCACCCCTCCACTTT
CDR3 protein: CASSRGQGAGSPLHF

J gene: TRBJ1-1
V gene: TRBV5-1
clone size: -
D gene: -
CDR3 DNA: TGCGCCAGCAACGACGGACAGTCGAACACTGAAGCTTTCTTT
CDR3 protein: CASNDGQSNTEAFF

J gene: TRBJ1-1
V gene: TRBV7-8
clone size: few
D gene: -
CDR3 DNA: TGTGCCAGCAGCTTAGTAGCCCCATATTACCAGAACACTGAAGCTTTCTTT
CDR3 protein: CASSLVAPYYQNTEAFF

J gene: TRBJ2-5
V gene: TRBV20-1
clone size: -
D gene: TRBD1
CDR3 DNA: TGCAGTGCTAGAGAAAATAACAGGGGTCAGACCCAGTACTTC
CDR3 protein: CSARENNRGQTQYF

J gene: TRBJ2-7
V gene: TRBV7-8
clone size: many
D gene: TRBD1
CDR3 DNA: TGTGCCAGCAGCCGGGACAGGGGGTCCTACGAGCAGTACTTC
CDR3 protein: CASSRDRGSYEQYF

J gene: TRBJ1-5
V gene: TRBV12-3/TRBV12-4
clone size: -
D gene: -
CDR3 DNA: TGTGCCAGCAGCCCCGGACTAGCGGGGGGGAGGGGCGCGGGTCAGCCCCAGCATTTT
CDR3 protein: CASSPGLAGGRGAGQPQHF